The TCR beta chain described here comes from a study of T cell responses to AZD1222 COVID-19 vaccine. Study outcomes and limitations: All repertoire sampling was performed exclusively after the peak T cell response. With two AZD1222 doses given, Spike-specific TCR breadth and depth both rose.

V shed 9 bases and J shed 0 bases, with 13 bases lying between them. Germline CDR1 and CDR2: MNHNY and SVGAGI (reference sequence). The CDR3 runs to 14 residues. This clone appeared once. Its cognate antigen is unknown. Profiled with immunoSEQ multiplex PCR; TCRdb holds only in-frame clones, not every one. The table includes 150,000 to 180,000 clones, around 85% detected once. This material consisted of peripheral blood, taken on day 0 of MenACWY control vaccination. This rearrangement joins TRBV6-6 to TRBJ2-3; D gene uncertain. The receptor's source is an adult in good health. CDR3 in amino acids: CASKGGVSTDTQYF. The DNA for the CDR3 is TGTGCCAGTAAAGGTGGGGTTAGCACAGATACGCAGTATTTT.